This T cell receptor beta chain was identified during a study of T cell responses to AZD1222 COVID-19 vaccine. The CDR3 covers 13 residues. Germline values: CDR1 SGHRS, CDR2 YFSETQ. Losses at the gene ends were 2 bases for V and 5 bases for J; bases not matched to a gene: 4. Repertoires were generated with immunoSEQ multiplex PCR, while TCRdb's copy carries only in-frame clones and drops some. Of 90,000 to 120,000 clones listed, around 93% are singletons. Analyses pooled second doses at about 4 or about 12 weeks. The receptor was isolated from an adult who received the AZD1222 COVID-19 vaccine. The sequences come from peripheral blood, collected 28 days after the second AZD1222 dose. The rearrangement links TRBV5-1 to TRBJ2-7, with TRBD1 matching over 7 bases. CDR3 sequence: CASSFGQVDEQYF. The CDR3, as DNA: TGCGCCAGCAGCTTTGGACAGGTTGACGAGCAGTACTTC.